A single TCR beta chain is shown here with its context. The record originates from a study of blood T cell repertoires in COVID-19. On the study more broadly: Sample material is recorded as cDNA or gDNA derived from T cells, B-cell-depleted T cells, or PBMCs.

Only in-frame clones appear in the TCRdb table, and some are missing; sequencing was by immunoSEQ multiplex PCR. The table lists over 450,000 clones, nearly 90% of them singletons. Trimming shortened V by 5 bases and J by 4 bases, and 14 bases separated the two germline ends. CDR1 is SSHAT, CDR2 FNYEAQ, per germline (reference sequence). The CDR3 runs 14 residues. While infection was still active, Seattle patients were enrolled and then followed longitudinally. The chain is built from TRBV7-7 and TRBJ1-2, with D perhaps matching TRBD1 (5 bases). The receptor was isolated from a man younger than 30 with COVID-19, enrolled during active disease. The sequenced material came from peripheral blood. In DNA, the CDR3 is TGTGCCAGCAGCCCCCTGGGGGGAAGCTATGGCTACACCTTC. Translated, it gives CASSPLGGSYGYTF.